The rows below give T cell receptor beta chains drawn from one sample of a study of early T cells in non-severe SARS-CoV-2 infection. Via MiXCR, TCRdb re-called the 5' RACE reads, giving one row per CDR3 protein. The sample includes fewer than 55,000 distinct CDR3 sequences, around 6.5% of them seen just once. Material: whole blood, obtained at baseline. Receptors were obtained from an adult who was a healthcare worker with PCR-confirmed SARS-CoV-2 infection or an uninfected control (not recorded which). CDR3s include the opening cysteine and the closing phenylalanine or tryptophan. D genes are given only for firm matches. Expanded clones are given a class, and other clones once, few, many or no size at all.

many	TRBV5-8	TRBD2	TRBJ2-3	CASSFSGLASDTQYF	TGTGCCAGCAGCTTTTCCGGACTAGCTTCAGATACGCAGTATTTT
.	TRBV12-3/TRBV12-4	.	TRBJ1-3	CASSFRALGGNTIYF	TGTGCCAGCAGTTTTAGGGCACTCGGTGGAAACACCATATATTTT
.	TRBV7-7	.	TRBJ2-5	CASSHPSRWETQYF	TGTGCTAGCAGCCACCCAAGCCGGTGGGAGACCCAGTACTTC
many	TRBV4-3	.	TRBJ2-7	CASSQGVFSYEQYF	TGCGCCAGCAGCCAAGGAGTCTTCTCCTACGAGCAGTACTTC
many	TRBV14	TRBD2	TRBJ2-3	CASSPAGVYTQYF	TGTGCCAGCAGCCCGGCGGGGGTGTATACGCAGTATTTT
.	TRBV18	.	TRBJ2-7	CASSPTVGSYEQYF	TGTGCCAGCTCACCGACAGTGGGTAGCTACGAGCAGTACTTC
many	TRBV19	.	TRBJ2-2	CASRQDPNTGELFF	TGTGCCAGTAGACAGGATCCGAACACCGGGGAGCTGTTTTTT
many	TRBV4-1	.	TRBJ1-2	CASSQDSGSTFYGYTF	TGCGCCAGCAGCCAAGATAGTGGCAGCACTTTCTATGGCTACACCTTC
many	TRBV3-1	TRBD1	TRBJ2-7	CASSLTGGPYEQYF	TGTGCCAGCAGCCTAACAGGGGGTCCCTACGAGCAGTACTTC
.	TRBV7-3	TRBD1	TRBJ1-1	CASSFTGATEAFF	TGTGCCAGCAGCTTTACAGGGGCGACTGAAGCCTTCTTT
.	TRBV9	.	TRBJ2-3	CASSVTLDTQYF	TGTGCCAGCAGCGTTACTTTAGATACGCAGTATTTT
few	TRBV11-2	.	TRBJ2-7	CASSLMGGEQYF	TGTGCCAGCAGCCTAATGGGAGGCGAGCAGTACTTC
many	TRBV6-5	.	TRBJ1-1	CASFRTIAEAFF	TGTGCCAGTTTCCGGACTATCGCTGAAGCTTTCTTT
few	TRBV6-6	.	TRBJ1-6	CASSYSDQGSSPLHF	TGTGCCAGCAGTTACTCGGATCAGGGTAGTTCACCCCTCCACTTT
many	TRBV5-7	TRBD2	TRBJ2-1	CASSHRASGRAGSYNEQFF	TGTGCCAGCAGCCACCGGGCTAGCGGGAGGGCCGGGTCCTACAATGAGCAGTTCTTC
few	TRBV11-2	.	TRBJ2-3	CASSPEADTQYF	TGTGCCAGCAGCCCCGAGGCAGATACGCAGTATTTT
.	TRBV11-2	.	TRBJ2-5	CASSLRLVELETQYF	TGTGCCAGCAGCCTTAGACTTGTAGAATTGGAGACCCAGTACTTC
many	TRBV2	TRBD1	TRBJ2-3	CASSLRQGTDTQYF	TGTGCCAGCAGTCTCCGACAGGGGACAGATACGCAGTATTTT
many	TRBV6-2/TRBV6-3	.	TRBJ2-2	CATDRENTGELFF	TGTGCCACCGACCGAGAGAACACCGGGGAGCTGTTTTTT
many	TRBV9	.	TRBJ1-2	CASSVAGTGNNYGYTF	TGTGCCAGCAGCGTAGCTGGAACAGGAAATAACTATGGCTACACCTTC
many	TRBV4-1	.	TRBJ2-3	CASRLRDQTTDTQYF	TGCGCCAGCAGACTCCGGGACCAAACCACAGATACGCAGTATTTT
few	TRBV12-5	TRBD1	TRBJ2-1	CASGTGTGMQEQFF	TGTGCTAGTGGGACCGGGACAGGGATGCAAGAGCAGTTCTTC
few	TRBV11-3	.	TRBJ2-3	CASSSHRLVSPNTDTQYF	TGTGCCAGCAGCTCCCACCGACTAGTTTCACCGAACACAGATACGCAGTATTTT
.	TRBV5-1	.	TRBJ2-2	CASSSSPDAGELFF	TGCGCCAGCAGCTCGTCCCCGGACGCCGGGGAGCTGTTTTTT
many	TRBV12-3/TRBV12-4	.	TRBJ2-7	CASSLGTTSYEQYF	TGTGCCAGCAGTTTAGGGACTACCTCCTACGAGCAGTACTTC
many	TRBV19	TRBD1	TRBJ1-5	CASSILDRADQPQHF	TGTGCCAGTAGTATATTAGACAGGGCGGACCAGCCCCAGCATTTT
few	TRBV11-2	.	TRBJ1-3	CASSFRDGWVHSGNTIYF	TGTGCCAGCAGCTTCCGCGACGGTTGGGTACACTCTGGAAACACCATATATTTT
few	TRBV5-1	.	TRBJ2-7	CASSATDYEQYF	TGCGCCAGCAGCGCCACAGACTACGAGCAGTACTTC
few	TRBV10-3	.	TRBJ2-2	CAIGPRQNTGELFF	TGTGCCATCGGTCCACGACAGAACACCGGGGAGCTGTTTTTT
few	TRBV4-3	TRBD1	TRBJ1-2	CASSQEGRQGDRYTF	TGCGCCAGCAGCCAAGAAGGACGTCAGGGGGATCGGTACACCTTC
few	TRBV11-3	TRBD1	TRBJ1-6	CASSLGTGENSPLHF	TGTGCCAGCAGCTTGGGGACAGGGGAGAATTCACCCCTCCACTTT